Listed below are T cell receptor beta chains from one sample, sequenced in a study of cytomegalovirus exposure and HLA in healthy donors. Sequencing was performed with immunoSEQ multiplex PCR; in TCRdb, only in-frame clones are kept and a portion is missing. The sample contains around 100,000 clones, about 77% of which appear only once. Material: PBMCs. The receptor set was obtained from a woman in her thirties in good health and CMV-seropositive. Both conserved end residues are part of each CDR3. D genes are given only for firm matches. Clone size is stated in some rows and not others, as once, few, many or a class when expanded.

J gene: TRBJ2-2
D gene: .
clone size: .
V gene: TRBV19
CDR3 protein: CASSFSATTGELFF
CDR3 DNA: TGTGCCAGTAGTTTTAGCGCGACCACCGGGGAGCTGTTTTTT

J gene: TRBJ1-5
D gene: .
clone size: .
V gene: TRBV5-6
CDR3 protein: CASSLLVEGNQPQHF
CDR3 DNA: TGTGCCAGCAGCTTGTTGGTAGAGGGCAATCAGCCCCAGCATTTT

J gene: TRBJ2-3
D gene: TRBD2
clone size: .
V gene: TRBV10-3
CDR3 protein: CAISRPGLAGRPTDTQYF
CDR3 DNA: TGTGCCATCAGCAGACCGGGACTAGCGGGACGGCCCACAGATACGCAGTATTTT

J gene: TRBJ2-7
D gene: TRBD2
clone size: .
V gene: TRBV19
CDR3 protein: CASSIGLAGYSYEQYF
CDR3 DNA: TGTGCCAGTAGTATAGGACTAGCGGGATACAGTTACGAGCAGTACTTC

J gene: TRBJ2-7
D gene: TRBD2
clone size: .
V gene: TRBV6-6
CDR3 protein: CASSSTTSGGYEQYF
CDR3 DNA: TGTGCCAGCAGTTCCACGACTAGCGGGGGCTATGAGCAGTACTTC

J gene: TRBJ2-2
D gene: TRBD2
clone size: .
V gene: TRBV16
CDR3 protein: CASSRKPPGTSGNTGELFF
CDR3 DNA: TGTGCCAGCAGTCGAAAACCTCCCGGGACTAGCGGGAACACCGGGGAGCTGTTTTTT

J gene: TRBJ2-3
D gene: TRBD1
clone size: .
V gene: TRBV5-5
CDR3 protein: CASSWTRTGGSDTQYF
CDR3 DNA: TGTGCCAGCAGCTGGACTCGGACAGGGGGCTCAGATACGCAGTATTTT

J gene: TRBJ2-5
D gene: TRBD2
clone size: few
V gene: TRBV19
CDR3 protein: CASTDAGGYQETQYF
CDR3 DNA: TGTGCCAGTACCGACGCGGGGGGGTACCAAGAGACCCAGTACTTC

J gene: TRBJ1-5
D gene: TRBD1
clone size: .
V gene: TRBV27
CDR3 protein: CASSPAWTGTASNQPQHF
CDR3 DNA: TGTGCCAGCAGTCCAGCGTGGACCGGGACAGCAAGCAATCAGCCCCAGCATTTT

J gene: TRBJ1-5
D gene: .
clone size: .
V gene: TRBV6-1
CDR3 protein: CASRGEQGGNQPQHF
CDR3 DNA: TGTGCCAGCAGAGGTGAACAGGGCGGCAATCAGCCCCAGCATTTT

J gene: TRBJ1-1
D gene: .
clone size: .
V gene: TRBV7-2
CDR3 protein: CASSLGPQGAEAFF
CDR3 DNA: TGTGCCAGCAGCTTAGGCCCGCAGGGCGCTGAAGCTTTCTTT

J gene: TRBJ1-1
D gene: TRBD1
clone size: .
V gene: TRBV7-3
CDR3 protein: CASSSGTGGRLAFF
CDR3 DNA: TGTGCCAGCAGCTCAGGCACAGGGGGCCGGTTGGCTTTCTTT

J gene: TRBJ2-7
D gene: TRBD1
clone size: .
V gene: TRBV30
CDR3 protein: CAWRRDRGIYEQYF
CDR3 DNA: TGTGCCTGGAGGAGGGACAGGGGAATCTACGAGCAGTACTTC

J gene: TRBJ1-1
D gene: .
clone size: once
V gene: TRBV9
CDR3 protein: CASSSPRGGRDTEAFF
CDR3 DNA: TGTGCCAGCAGCTCTCCCCGAGGGGGTAGAGACACTGAAGCTTTCTTT

J gene: TRBJ1-1
D gene: TRBD1
clone size: .
V gene: TRBV30
CDR3 protein: CAWETRGRDTEAFF
CDR3 DNA: TGTGCCTGGGAGACCAGGGGGCGCGACACTGAAGCTTTCTTT

J gene: TRBJ2-3
D gene: TRBD2
clone size: .
V gene: TRBV2
CDR3 protein: CASSDPAGTDTQYF
CDR3 DNA: TGTGCCAGCAGTGACCCAGCGGGGACAGATACGCAGTATTTT

J gene: TRBJ1-5
D gene: .
clone size: .
V gene: TRBV23-1
CDR3 protein: CASSQSLPSHQPQHF
CDR3 DNA: TGCGCCAGCAGTCAAAGCCTACCCTCGCATCAGCCCCAGCATTTT

J gene: TRBJ2-7
D gene: .
clone size: once
V gene: TRBV19
CDR3 protein: CASSIPGDYEQYF
CDR3 DNA: TGTGCCAGTAGTATTCCAGGGGACTACGAGCAGTACTTC

J gene: TRBJ2-7
D gene: .
clone size: .
V gene: TRBV9
CDR3 protein: CASSAGGTASDEQYF
CDR3 DNA: TGTGCCAGCAGCGCAGGGGGGACGGCCTCCGACGAGCAGTACTTC

J gene: TRBJ1-1
D gene: .
clone size: few
V gene: TRBV7-9
CDR3 protein: CASKLNTEAFF
CDR3 DNA: TGTGCCAGCAAACTAAACACTGAAGCTTTCTTT

J gene: TRBJ2-3
D gene: TRBD2
clone size: .
V gene: TRBV11-3
CDR3 protein: CASSFVAGGTDTQYF
CDR3 DNA: TGTGCCAGCAGCTTTGTAGCGGGGGGCACAGATACGCAGTATTTT

J gene: TRBJ2-7
D gene: TRBD1
clone size: .
V gene: TRBV12-5
CDR3 protein: CASAGDSSYEQYF
CDR3 DNA: TGTGCTAGTGCCGGGGACAGCTCCTACGAGCAGTACTTC

J gene: TRBJ1-6
D gene: .
clone size: .
V gene: TRBV19
CDR3 protein: CASSIFFPGDNSPLHF
CDR3 DNA: TGTGCCAGTAGTATCTTCTTCCCAGGGGATAATTCACCCCTCCACTTT

J gene: TRBJ2-5
D gene: TRBD1
clone size: .
V gene: TRBV5-6
CDR3 protein: CASSIRQGRETQYF
CDR3 DNA: TGTGCCAGCAGCATCCGACAGGGAAGAGAGACCCAGTACTTC

J gene: TRBJ1-5
D gene: TRBD1
clone size: .
V gene: TRBV10-3
CDR3 protein: CAISESRGQGGNQPQHF
CDR3 DNA: TGTGCCATCAGTGAATCTAGGGGACAGGGGGGGAATCAGCCCCAGCATTTT

J gene: TRBJ2-7
D gene: TRBD1
clone size: .
V gene: TRBV2
CDR3 protein: CASSRGTGEQYF
CDR3 DNA: TGTGCCAGCAGCCGCGGGACAGGTGAGCAGTACTTC

J gene: TRBJ1-2
D gene: .
clone size: .
V gene: TRBV9
CDR3 protein: CASSPEGFNYGYTF
CDR3 DNA: TGTGCCAGCAGCCCCGAGGGCTTTAACTATGGCTACACCTTC

J gene: TRBJ2-2
D gene: .
clone size: .
V gene: TRBV5-1
CDR3 protein: CASSSKSARVTGELFF
CDR3 DNA: TGCGCCAGCAGCTCTAAGTCGGCCAGGGTCACCGGGGAGCTGTTTTTT

J gene: TRBJ2-7
D gene: TRBD1
clone size: few
V gene: TRBV5-1
CDR3 protein: CASSVTGSEQYF
CDR3 DNA: TGCGCCAGCAGCGTGACAGGGAGCGAGCAGTACTTC

J gene: TRBJ1-1
D gene: TRBD1
clone size: few
V gene: TRBV27
CDR3 protein: CASSSRTGRVPEAFF
CDR3 DNA: TGTGCCAGCAGTTCCCGGACAGGGAGGGTACCTGAAGCTTTCTTT

J gene: TRBJ2-7
D gene: .
clone size: .
V gene: TRBV18
CDR3 protein: CASSPGQPYEQYF
CDR3 DNA: TGTGCCAGCTCACCAGGACAGCCCTACGAGCAGTACTTC

J gene: TRBJ1-1
D gene: TRBD1
clone size: .
V gene: TRBV30
CDR3 protein: CAWSGQDEAFF
CDR3 DNA: TGTGCCTGGAGCGGACAGGACGAAGCTTTCTTT

J gene: TRBJ2-2
D gene: TRBD1
clone size: .
V gene: TRBV10-3
CDR3 protein: CAISEWDRGRHTGELFF
CDR3 DNA: TGTGCCATCAGTGAATGGGACAGGGGGCGTCACACCGGGGAGCTGTTTTTT

J gene: TRBJ1-5
D gene: .
clone size: .
V gene: TRBV2
CDR3 protein: CASSEYGVSNQPQHF
CDR3 DNA: TGTGCCAGCAGTGAATACGGGGTTAGCAATCAGCCCCAGCATTTT